This TCR beta chain was observed in a study of glioma-infiltrating T cells. The CDR3 has 16 amino acids. The germline V gene has CDR1 LNHDA and CDR2 SQIVND (reference sequence). The V and J ends lost 0 bases and 0 bases respectively, with 9 bases between them. TCR alpha and beta CDR3 regions were amplified from RNA using iRepertoire nested multiplex PCR. For one-step reverse transcription and amplification, 100-400 ng of tissue mRNA or PBMC total RNA was used. TCRdb analysed the multiplex PCR reads with MiXCR anew, one entry per CDR3 protein. The repertoire consists of some 150,000 distinct CDR3 sequences, with about 39% occurring once and the leading ten covering over 15%.

This sequence joins TRBV19 and TRBJ2-1; D remains unclear. Source material: glioma tissue, nonneoplastic brain tissue, or PBMCs (not recorded which). The sequence derives from a human donor with low-grade glioma or glioblastoma, undergoing nonglioma brain surgery, or in good health (not recorded which). The CDR3 loop is CASSIDLASSYNEQFF. As DNA, the CDR3 is TGTGCCAGTAGTATAGACCTCGCCAGCTCCTACAATGAGCAGTTCTTC. The full variable domain, its missing parts supplied by reference TRBV19 and TRBJ2-1, is DGGITQSPKYLFRKEGQNVTLSCEQNLNHDAMYWYRQDPGQGLRLIYYSQIVNDFQKGDIAEGYSVSREKKESFPLTVTSAQKNPTAFYLCASSIDLASSYNEQFFGPGTRLTVL.